The 25 T cell receptor beta chains below come from one sample, sequenced in a study of OX40 agonist ivuxolimab in advanced cancers. Using immunoSEQ multiplex PCR, the repertoire was profiled, and TCRdb retains in-frame clones only, with some absent. The profile covers roughly 95,000 clones, with 65% to 90% appearing a single time and around 2% taken by the ten largest. Sequenced here: CD4+ or CD8+ T cells sorted from blood, sampled in a trial of the OX40 agonist ivuxolimab. These receptors originate from an adult with an advanced solid tumor such as melanoma, head and neck, liver or kidney cancer.

This chain links TRBV30 with TRBJ2-3; D unresolved. The CDR3 consists of 15 residues. Trimming removed 3 bases at V and 0 bases at J, with 13 bases between. Germline-derived CDR1 and CDR2 are GTSNPN and SVGIG (reference sequence). CDR3 sequence reads: CAWSVSLSSTDTQYF. The CDR3 DNA follows: TGTGCCTGGAGCGTTAGCCTATCTAGCACAGATACGCAGTATTTT.

The chain recombines TRBV6-1 with TRBJ2-7; D unresolved. Trimming pared 6 bases from V and 3 bases from J, leaving 18 bases between. Germline CDR1 and CDR2: MNHNS and SASEGT. The CDR3 runs to 15 residues. CDR3 nucleotide sequence: TGTGCCAGCAGATGGAACAGCCTCCCCCTCTACGAGCAGTACTTC. Protein: CASRWNSLPLYEQYF.

V is TRBV19 and J is TRBJ1-2; no firm D call. The CDR3 covers 15 residues. Deletions cut 3 bases from V and 0 bases from J, with 11 bases between. CDR1 LNHDA and CDR2 SQIVND come from the germline V gene (reference sequence). The CDR3 region is CASSMGEEPNYGYTF. CDR3 nucleotides: TGTGCCAGTAGTATGGGAGAGGAGCCTAACTATGGCTACACCTTC.

The V and J genes are TRBV11-2 and TRBJ2-3; TRBD2 agrees at 12 bases. The CDR3 spans 17 residues. After removal of 2 bases from V and 2 bases from J, the junction contained 5 bases not matched to a gene. Germline CDR1 and CDR2: SGHAT and FQNNGV. The CDR3 here is CASSLMRTSGITDTQYF. CDR3 nucleotides: TGTGCCAGCAGCTTAATGCGGACTAGCGGGATCACAGATACGCAGTATTTT.

The genes are TRBV18 and TRBJ1-6; 9 positions agree with TRBD1. The CDR3 extends over 15 amino acids. CDR1 KGHSH and CDR2 LQKENI come from the germline V gene. V trimming: 2 bases; J trimming: 5 bases; junction bases outside the gene matches: 1. The CDR3 coding sequence is TGTGCCAGCTCACCAGGGACAGGGCATAATTCACCCCTCCACTTT. Translated, it gives CASSPGTGHNSPLHF.

The chain links TRBV5-5 to TRBJ2-7; no clear D gene. This CDR3 has 16 amino acids. CDR1 is SGHKS and CDR2 is YYEKEE in the germline V gene (reference sequence). The V end was cut by 0 bases, the J end by 0 bases, with 13 bases between. CDR3 DNA sequence: TGTGCCAGCAGCTTGGCCTCTGGGGATTACTCCTACGAGCAGTACTTC. Its translation is CASSLASGDYSYEQYF.

CDR3 sequence: CAWSAKGGRPDFGEQFF. The CDR3 coding sequence is TGTGCCTGGAGTGCCAAGGGCGGGAGGCCCGATTTTGGTGAGCAGTTCTTC. The rearrangement joins TRBV30 to TRBJ2-1; 8 nucleotides align to TRBD2. The CDR3 spans 17 residues. Trimming took 1 base from V and 9 from J; bases not matched to a gene: 17. Looked up from germline, CDR1 is GTSNPN and CDR2 is SVGIG (reference sequence).

The chain joins TRBV5-1 to TRBJ2-7, with 10 positions matching TRBD1. This CDR3 region has 12 residues. CDR1 and CDR2 (germline): SGHRS, YFSETQ. The ends lost 4 bases at V and 6 bases at J; junction bases unmatched: 1. The DNA of the CDR3 is TGCGCCAGCAGCCGGACAGGGGGCGAGCAGTACTTC. Its translation: CASSRTGGEQYF.

The CDR3 loop reads CASISGQGRPAGYTF. CDR3 coding DNA: TGTGCCAGCATTTCCGGACAGGGGCGCCCCGCTGGCTACACCTTC. The V and J genes are TRBV28 and TRBJ1-2, with 9 nucleotides matching TRBD1. The CDR3 is 15 residues long. J was trimmed by 7 bases and V by 7 bases; bases with no gene match: 13. Germline CDR1 MDHEN, CDR2 SYDVKM.

The V call is TRBV5-1, the J call TRBJ2-1, with 7 bases identical to TRBD1. V was clipped by 3 bases and J by 3 bases; unmatched bases: 9. Germline loops: CDR1 SGHRS, CDR2 YFSETQ. CDR3 length equals 16 residues. The CDR3 reads CASSSTAGGHYNEQFF. The CDR3 coding sequence is TGCGCCAGCAGCTCCACGGCAGGGGGTCACTACAATGAGCAGTTCTTC.

In its sample, this clone was seen a few times. The chain is built from TRBV7-2 and TRBJ1-2; TRBD1 might be the D (5 bases). Germline loops: CDR1 SGHTA, CDR2 FQGNSA. The CDR3 is 16 amino acids. V shed 1 base and J shed 1 base, with 13 bases lying between them. The CDR3 region is CASSLVSTQVNYGYTF. The CDR3 DNA is TGTGCCAGCAGCTTAGTTAGTACACAGGTTAACTATGGCTACACCTTC.

V gene TRBV11-2 combines with J gene TRBJ2-5, with TRBD2 matching over 10 bases. CDR1 is SGHAT, CDR2 FQNNGV, per germline. The V and J ends lost 6 bases and 3 bases, in that order; junction bases with no gene match: 10. The CDR3 extends over 16 amino acids. This CDR3 is CASSQAGGNVKETQYF. In DNA form, the CDR3 reads TGTGCCAGCAGTCAAGCGGGAGGGAACGTAAAAGAGACCCAGTACTTC.

This clone was seen more than once but under ten times. CDR3 protein: CASSPNRQAEYGNTEAFF. The CDR3 DNA reads TGCGCCAGCAGTCCGAACCGACAGGCGGAGTACGGGAACACTGAAGCTTTCTTT. The chain couples TRBV23-1 to TRBJ1-1, with D tentatively TRBD1 (6 bases). TRBV23-1 is known as an ORF, though its function is uncertain. This CDR3 is 18 amino acids long. V was cut by 4 bases and J by 1 base, with 22 bases left in between.

This chain uses TRBV2 with TRBJ2-3, with TRBD2 matching over 8 bases. Germline values: CDR1 SNHLY, CDR2 FYNNEI. This CDR3 spans 15 amino acids. Unmatched junction bases numbered 5, after V lost 3 bases and J lost 3 bases. For the CDR3, the DNA is TGTGCCAGCAGTGACGGGGGGGGAGTGACAGATACGCAGTATTTT. It is translated as CASSDGGGVTDTQYF.

The chain employs TRBV4-1 and TRBJ2-6; 10 bases are shared with TRBD1. The CDR3 loop spans 20 amino acids. V dropped 2 bases and J dropped 2; count of bases not matched to a gene: 12. CDR1 is MGHRA and CDR2 is YSYEKL in the germline V gene. The CDR3 DNA sequence: TGCGCCAGCAGCCAAAGGAGCGGGGACAGGGGATACACTGGGGCCAACGTCCTGACTTTC. It encodes CASSQRSGDRGYTGANVLTF.

In DNA, the CDR3 is TGTGCCAGCAGTAACCTGATTAACTATGGCTACACCTTC. This codes for CASSNLINYGYTF. The genes are TRBV28 and TRBJ1-2; D gene unclear. This CDR3 has 13 residues. Looked up from germline, CDR1 is MDHEN and CDR2 is SYDVKM. V dropped 5 bases and J dropped 1 base, with 8 bases sitting between them.

This clone has only a few counts. This sequence joins TRBV11-3 and TRBJ1-4, with 9 bases fitting TRBD1. V gave up 5 bases and J gave up 7 bases; unmatched junction bases: 8. Looked up from germline, CDR1 is SGHNT and CDR2 is YENEEA. This CDR3 region has 15 residues. The CDR3 coding sequence is TGTGCCAGCAGCACCCCGGGACAGGGTGTTGAAAAACTGTTTTTT. Translation gives CASSTPGQGVEKLFF.

J is TRBJ2-2 and V is TRBV18, with TRBD2 identical over 10 bases. Trimming took 2 bases from V and 7 from J; bases not matched to a gene: 7. Germline loops: CDR1 KGHSH, CDR2 LQKENI. The length of the CDR3 is 16 residues. The CDR3 DNA reads TGTGCCAGCTCACCAATCTATCCTAGCGGGAGCGGGGAGCTGTTTTTT. It codes for CASSPIYPSGSGELFF.

The chain carries TRBV4-1 and TRBJ1-1; the match to TRBD1 covers 8 bases. In germline, CDR1 is MGHRA, CDR2 YSYEKL. J gave up 5 bases and V 11 bases, and 16 bases lay outside the gene matches. This CDR3 contains 15 residues. The CDR3 loop is CASGQGALRITEAFF. In nucleotides, the CDR3 is TGCGCCTCAGGGCAGGGGGCGCTCAGGATAACTGAAGCTTTCTTT.

This chain joins TRBV6-1 and TRBJ2-5; D ambiguous. Trimming took 5 bases from V and 5 from J, leaving 15 bases between them. Germline-derived CDR1 and CDR2 are MNHNS and SASEGT. This CDR3 region has 14 residues. The CDR3 region is CASSPLRAGETQYF. The DNA of the CDR3 is TGTGCCAGCAGTCCTCTCCGAGCTGGGGAGACCCAGTACTTC.

The chain couples TRBV6-5 to TRBJ1-1, with D tentatively TRBD1 (6 bases). The V end lost 1 base, the J end lost 5 bases, and 14 bases lay between the germline ends. Germline loops: CDR1 MNHEY, CDR2 SVGAGI. This CDR3 has 15 amino acids. The DNA for the CDR3 is TGTGCCAGCAGTTACTGGACGGGGGCGAGGACTGAAGCTTTCTTT. It codes for CASSYWTGARTEAFF.

This chain joins TRBV5-1 and TRBJ2-1; 7 bases are shared with TRBD2. Germline-derived CDR1 and CDR2 are SGHRS and YFSETQ. With V trimmed by 7 bases and J by 7 bases, 23 bases remained unmatched. CDR3 length equals 18 residues. CDR3 DNA sequence: TGCGCCAGCGGGCTCGTGGGCGGGAGCCCCCTCTTTGGGAATGAGCAGTTCTTC. This translates into CASGLVGGSPLFGNEQFF.

CDR3 sequence: CASSLIWTGADYGYTF. CDR3 DNA: TGTGCCAGCAGCTTAATCTGGACAGGGGCGGACTATGGCTACACCTTC. The genes are TRBV16 and TRBJ1-2, with 9 bases that match TRBD1. J gave up 3 bases and V 5 bases, and 10 bases lay outside the gene matches. Germline CDR1 is KGHSY and CDR2 is FQNENV. CDR3 length: 16 residues.

The chain links TRBV9 to TRBJ2-3; D not resolved. V lost 0 bases to trimming and J lost 4 bases, with 9 bases between them. Germline V CDR1 and CDR2: SGDLS, YYNGEE. The CDR3 has 14 amino acids. In DNA form, the CDR3 reads TGTGCCAGCAGCGTAGACTTCGGGTCAGATACGCAGTATTTT. It encodes CASSVDFGSDTQYF.

The chain recombines TRBV6-1 with TRBJ2-2, with D perhaps TRBD1 (6 bases). V was cut by 3 bases and J by 8 bases, with 10 bases left in between. Looked up from germline, CDR1 is MNHNS and CDR2 is SASEGT. The CDR3 runs to 13 residues. The CDR3 DNA reads TGTGCCAGCAGTGAGGGACAATCTGGGGAGCTGTTTTTT. Encoded protein: CASSEGQSGELFF.